The entry that follows covers one T cell receptor beta chain sequence. Its cognate antigen is unknown. Germline assignment: CDR1 SGDLS and CDR2 YYNGEE. The CDR3 is 15 amino acids. The trim removed 3 bases at V and 9 bases at J, leaving 7 bases unmatched. The data were taken from a study of cytomegalovirus exposure and HLA in healthy donors. Primers included in the PCR were 60 Vbeta and 13 Jbeta primers. Data came from immunoSEQ multiplex PCR; TCRdb stores just in-frame clones and leaves some out. The sample lists 150,000 to 200,000 clones, 70% to 90% occurring once. Study-level results: Earlier analysis looked at TCR beta V segments, and most were productive about 90% or about 30% of the time. Accounts indicate the classifier identified cytomegalovirus status with strong specificity and sensitivity. A missense DCLRE1C variant was associated with V- and J-gene trimming of TCR beta chains in a later analysis, and an independent cohort replicated the association.

The origin of this receptor is a girl between 10 and 17 years old in good health and CMV-seropositive. This chain links TRBV9 with TRBJ2-1, with 12 positions matching TRBD2. Sequenced input: PBMCs. The CDR3 DNA reads TGTGCCAGCAGCGCACTAGCGGGGGGTCGTCTTGAGCAGTTCTTC. Translated: CASSALAGGRLEQFF.